This T cell receptor beta chain is from a study of blood T cells in healthy people across ages. General study results and limits: A roughly linear fall in TCR beta diversity per million T cells was seen with increasing age. The authors considered diversity estimates from one million T cells to be underestimates.

Germline CDR1 and CDR2: SSHAT and FNYEAQ (reference sequence). This CDR3 is 13 amino acids long. Together with a sample-barcoded 5' primer, a J-beta primer mix was included in a second PCR lasting roughly 6 to 12 cycles. Researchers report that a template-switch adaptor with 12 random nucleotides tagged each cDNA molecule. TCRdb analysed the 5' RACE reads with MiXCR anew, one entry per CDR3 protein. The sample records some 760,000 distinct CDR3 sequences, around 25% being singletons. This clonotype has just a few counts. The antigen remains unidentified. One end of the junction varies from germline; a read error may be responsible. This same sample was also taken into another study, of T cells of mothers and their children. From that second work: Mother-child pairs who were related displayed a slightly higher overlap than unrelated pairs, a difference that was non-significant.

This rearrangement joins TRBV7-7 to TRBJ2-4; D may be TRBD1 (6 bases). Sequencing input: blood. The TCR originated in a boy aged 5-17 years in good health. The CDR3 here is CASSLEYGGWKHF. CDR3 DNA sequence: TGTGCTAGCAGCTTAGAATATGGGGGCTGGAAACACTTC.